This entry describes one T cell receptor (beta chain). Its antigen is currently unknown. Investigators merged groups given second doses at roughly 4 or roughly 12 weeks. The data belong to a study of T cell responses to AZD1222 COVID-19 vaccine. Whole-study results and caveats: Reports say nearly half of spike-specific TCRs go after unmutated variant regions. Baseline seropositives among AZD1222 recipients totaled only 5 to 7.

Germline loops: CDR1 LGHDT, CDR2 YNNKEL (reference sequence). The junction had 7 bases not matched to a gene; V was cut back by 6 bases and J by 7 bases. CDR3 length: 15 amino acids. Method: immunoSEQ multiplex PCR; TCRdb's copy keeps in-frame clones and lacks some. The sample lists more than 150,000 clones, roughly 94% occurring once. This sample comprised peripheral blood, obtained 28 days after the second AZD1222 dose. V usage is TRBV3-1 (or the pseudogene TRBV3-2) and J usage is TRBJ2-2; 11 bases agree with TRBD1. This TCR came from an adult who received the AZD1222 COVID-19 vaccine. The CDR3 here is CASRETGTGGGELFF. DNA of the CDR3: TGTGCCAGCAGGGAAACCGGGACAGGGGGCGGGGAGCTGTTTTTT.